This T cell receptor (beta chain) was sequenced during a study of shared clonotypes between healthy human individuals. Overall study results and limits: In contrast to clonotypes shared by all four donors, non-shared clonotypes had lower generation probabilities. Despite large depth, rarefaction showed incomplete sorted-subset sequencing.

In the naive CD8 group, cells lacked CD45RO and were positively selected for CCR7, so terminally differentiated effector memory CD45RA+ cells were left out. Each donor was a Caucasian adult residing in Nashville, Tennessee. As regards this clone: Its antigen is not known.

In the study's own analysis: Junction-only immunoSEQ sequences carried no quality scores, so filtering differed. Assay used: immunoSEQ multiplex PCR; TCRdb lists only in-frame clones, some missing. V, J and clone size reflect that table, while D and trimming were determined from the DNA. The sample lists 1.5 million to 2.5 million clones, about 95% occurring once. The sequenced material came from naive CD8+ T cells sorted from blood. This TCR derives from a man aged 18 to 29 in good health.

CDR3 region: CASSFPTANEKLFF. In DNA form, the CDR3 reads TGTGCCAGCAGTTTTCCCACAGCTAATGAAAAACTGTTTTTT. V is TRBV28 and J is TRBJ1-4, with D unresolved. The V end was cut by 3 bases, the J end by 3 bases, with 8 bases between. The CDR3 covers 14 residues. Germline CDR1 MDHEN, CDR2 SYDVKM.